This TCR beta chain was sequenced in a study of CD8 T cells in Susac syndrome. This clonotype is a singleton in its sample. CDR3 length: 15 residues. CDR1 is DFQATT, CDR2 SNEGSKA, per germline (reference sequence). J lost 5 bases, V lost 0 bases, and 5 bases had no gene match. Random hexamers were used to reverse transcribe an amount of 0.5 to 1 ug RNA. The method of amplification for TCR beta CDR3 was immunoSEQ multiplex PCR, covering 54 Vbeta and 13 Jbeta. MiXCR, run by TCRdb on the immunoSEQ multiplex PCR reads, gives a single entry per CDR3 protein. The table has about 150,000 distinct CDR3 sequences, about 93% seen once.

The rearrangement uses TRBV20-1 and TRBJ2-3; 10 bases agree with TRBD2. The sequenced sample consisted of CD4+ T cells from PBMCs. The clonotype was recovered from a human donor with multiple sclerosis. The DNA of the CDR3 is TGCAGTGCTAGAGACGCTAGCGGGAGTCGAGATACGCAGTATTTT. It translates to CSARDASGSRDTQYF.